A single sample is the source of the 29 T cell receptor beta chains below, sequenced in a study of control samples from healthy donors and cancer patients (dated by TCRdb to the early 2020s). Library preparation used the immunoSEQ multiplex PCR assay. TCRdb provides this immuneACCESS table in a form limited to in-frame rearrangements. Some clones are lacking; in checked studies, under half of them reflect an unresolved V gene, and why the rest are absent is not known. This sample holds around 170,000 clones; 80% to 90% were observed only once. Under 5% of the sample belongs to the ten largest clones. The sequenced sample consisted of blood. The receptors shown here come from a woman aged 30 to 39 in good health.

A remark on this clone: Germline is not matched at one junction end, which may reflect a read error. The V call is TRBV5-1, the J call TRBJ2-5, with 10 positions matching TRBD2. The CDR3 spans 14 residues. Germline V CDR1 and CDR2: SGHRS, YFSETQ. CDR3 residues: CASGLAGGQETQYF. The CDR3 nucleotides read TGCGCCAGCGGCTTAGCGGGGGGACAAGAGACCCAGTACTTC.

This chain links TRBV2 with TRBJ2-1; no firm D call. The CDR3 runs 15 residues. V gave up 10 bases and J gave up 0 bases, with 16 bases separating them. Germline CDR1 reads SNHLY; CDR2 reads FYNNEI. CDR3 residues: CATRRAESSYNEQFF. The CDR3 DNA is TGTGCCACGCGACGGGCAGAAAGCTCCTACAATGAGCAGTTCTTC.

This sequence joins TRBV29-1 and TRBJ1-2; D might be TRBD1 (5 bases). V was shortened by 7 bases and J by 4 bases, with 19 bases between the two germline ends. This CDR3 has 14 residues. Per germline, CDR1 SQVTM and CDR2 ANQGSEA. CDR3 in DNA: TGCAGCGGGTCTAGCGAGGGGTCGAGCTATGGCTACACCTTC. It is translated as CSGSSEGSSYGYTF.

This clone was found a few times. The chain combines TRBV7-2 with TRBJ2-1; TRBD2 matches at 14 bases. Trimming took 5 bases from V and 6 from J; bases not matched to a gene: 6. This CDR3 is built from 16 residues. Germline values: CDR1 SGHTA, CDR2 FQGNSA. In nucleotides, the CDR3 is TGTGCCAGCAGCATAAGGACTAGCGGGGGGACCAATGAGCAGTTCTTC. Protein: CASSIRTSGGTNEQFF.

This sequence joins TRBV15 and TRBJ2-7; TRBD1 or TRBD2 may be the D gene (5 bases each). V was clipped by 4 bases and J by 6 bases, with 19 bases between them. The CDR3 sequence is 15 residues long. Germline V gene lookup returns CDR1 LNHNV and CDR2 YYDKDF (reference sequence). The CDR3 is CATSKPQDREGEQYF. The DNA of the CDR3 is TGTGCCACCAGCAAGCCACAAGACAGAGAGGGCGAGCAGTACTTC.

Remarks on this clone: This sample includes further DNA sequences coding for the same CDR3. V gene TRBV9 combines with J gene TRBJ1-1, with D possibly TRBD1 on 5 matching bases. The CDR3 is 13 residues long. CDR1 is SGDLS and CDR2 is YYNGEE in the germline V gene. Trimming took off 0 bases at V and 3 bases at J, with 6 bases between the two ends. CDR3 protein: CASSVGGYTEAFF. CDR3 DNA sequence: TGTGCCAGCAGCGTAGGGGGGTACACTGAAGCTTTCTTT.

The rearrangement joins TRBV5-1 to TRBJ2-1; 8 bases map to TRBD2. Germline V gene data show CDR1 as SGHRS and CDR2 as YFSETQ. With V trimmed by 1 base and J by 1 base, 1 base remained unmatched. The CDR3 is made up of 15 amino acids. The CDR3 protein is CASSLSGSSYNEQFF. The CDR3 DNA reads TGCGCCAGCAGCTTGAGCGGGAGTTCCTACAATGAGCAGTTCTTC.

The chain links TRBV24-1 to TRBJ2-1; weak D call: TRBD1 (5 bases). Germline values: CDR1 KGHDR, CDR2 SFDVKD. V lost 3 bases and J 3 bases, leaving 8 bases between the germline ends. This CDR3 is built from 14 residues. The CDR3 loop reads CATSDTGLYNEQFF. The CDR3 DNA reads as TGTGCCACCAGTGATACAGGCCTCTACAATGAGCAGTTCTTC.

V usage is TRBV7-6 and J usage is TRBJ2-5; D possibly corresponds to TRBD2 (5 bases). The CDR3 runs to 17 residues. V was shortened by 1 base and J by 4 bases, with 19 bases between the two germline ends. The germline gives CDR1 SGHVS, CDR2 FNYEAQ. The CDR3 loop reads CASSLGGRISAGETQYF. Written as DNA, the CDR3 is TGTGCCAGCAGCTTAGGTGGTCGAATATCGGCGGGAGAGACCCAGTACTTC.

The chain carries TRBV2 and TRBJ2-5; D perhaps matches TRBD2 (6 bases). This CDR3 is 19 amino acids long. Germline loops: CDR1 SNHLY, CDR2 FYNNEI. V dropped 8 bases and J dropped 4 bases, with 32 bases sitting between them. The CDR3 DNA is TGTGCCAGCGAAGATATGCGCGGTTCCGGGGACTCAAAGGGAGAGACCCAGTACTTC. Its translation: CASEDMRGSGDSKGETQYF.

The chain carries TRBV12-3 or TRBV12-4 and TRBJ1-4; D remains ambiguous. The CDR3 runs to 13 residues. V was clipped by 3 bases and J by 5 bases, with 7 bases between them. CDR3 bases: TGTGCCAGCAGTTTTTATGGGAATGAAAAACTGTTTTTT. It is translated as CASSFYGNEKLFF.

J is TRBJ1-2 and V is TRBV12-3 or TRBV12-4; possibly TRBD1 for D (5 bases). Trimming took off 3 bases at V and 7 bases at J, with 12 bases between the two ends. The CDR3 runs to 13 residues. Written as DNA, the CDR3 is TGTGCCAGCAGTTTGATTCAGGGCGGTGGCTACACCTTC. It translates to CASSLIQGGGYTF.

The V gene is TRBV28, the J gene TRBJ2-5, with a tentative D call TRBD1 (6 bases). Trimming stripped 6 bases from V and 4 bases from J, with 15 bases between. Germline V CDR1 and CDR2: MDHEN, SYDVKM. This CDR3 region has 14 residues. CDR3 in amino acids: CASSPDRMRETQYF. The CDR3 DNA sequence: TGTGCCAGCAGCCCGGACAGAATGAGAGAGACCCAGTACTTC.

CDR3: CAWSETRNTEAFF. The DNA for the CDR3 is TGTGCCTGGAGCGAAACAAGGAACACTGAAGCTTTCTTT. This chain connects TRBV30 to TRBJ1-1; D unresolved. This CDR3 is 13 amino acids long. Germline V gene lookup returns CDR1 GTSNPN and CDR2 SVGIG (reference sequence). Trimming took off 3 bases at V and 1 base at J, with 9 bases between the two ends.

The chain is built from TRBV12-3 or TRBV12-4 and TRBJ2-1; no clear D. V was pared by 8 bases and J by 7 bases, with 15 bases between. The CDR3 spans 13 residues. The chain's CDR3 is CASVGNTLNEQFF. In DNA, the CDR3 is TGTGCCAGCGTAGGGAATACTTTAAATGAGCAGTTCTTC.

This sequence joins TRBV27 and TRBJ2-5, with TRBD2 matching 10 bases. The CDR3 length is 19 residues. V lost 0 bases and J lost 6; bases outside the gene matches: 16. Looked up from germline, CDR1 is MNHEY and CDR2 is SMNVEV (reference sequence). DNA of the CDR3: TGTGCCAGCAGTTTATCGAAATACCCAGCGGGAGGGCCTATGAAGACCCAGTACTTC. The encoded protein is CASSLSKYPAGGPMKTQYF.

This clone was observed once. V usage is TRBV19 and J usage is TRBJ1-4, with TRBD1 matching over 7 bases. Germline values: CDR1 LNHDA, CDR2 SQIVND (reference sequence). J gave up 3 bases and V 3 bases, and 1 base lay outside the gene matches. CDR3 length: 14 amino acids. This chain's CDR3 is CASSIQGANEKLFF. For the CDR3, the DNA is TGTGCCAGTAGTATCCAGGGGGCTAATGAAAAACTGTTTTTT.

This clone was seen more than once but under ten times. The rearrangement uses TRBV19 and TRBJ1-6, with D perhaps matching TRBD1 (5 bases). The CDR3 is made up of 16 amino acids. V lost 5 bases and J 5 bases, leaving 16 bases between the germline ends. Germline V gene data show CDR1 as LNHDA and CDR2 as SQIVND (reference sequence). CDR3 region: CASSQDMALNNSPLHF. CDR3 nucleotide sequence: TGTGCCAGTAGTCAGGACATGGCGCTTAATAATTCACCCCTCCACTTT.

CDR3 protein: CASSGQQGRGNSPLHF. The CDR3 DNA reads TGTGCCAGCAGTGGACAACAGGGTCGGGGTAATTCACCCCTCCACTTT. This chain connects TRBV2 to TRBJ1-6; perhaps TRBD1 as D (6 bases). Trimming took off 4 bases at V and 6 bases at J, with 16 bases between the two ends. The CDR3 covers 16 residues. Per germline, CDR1 SNHLY and CDR2 FYNNEI.

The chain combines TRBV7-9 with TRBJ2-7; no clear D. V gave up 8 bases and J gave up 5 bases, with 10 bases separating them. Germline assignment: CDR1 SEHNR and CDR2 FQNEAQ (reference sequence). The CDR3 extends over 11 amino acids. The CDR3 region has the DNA TGTGCCAGCCTGAATCTCCACGAGCAGTACTTC. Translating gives CASLNLHEQYF.

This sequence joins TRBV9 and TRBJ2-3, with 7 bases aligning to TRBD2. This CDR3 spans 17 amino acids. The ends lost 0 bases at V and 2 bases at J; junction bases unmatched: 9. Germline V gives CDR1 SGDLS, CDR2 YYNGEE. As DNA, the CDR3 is TGTGCCAGCAGCGTAGGGGGCGGGAGATCGTTCACAGATACGCAGTATTTT. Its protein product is CASSVGGGRSFTDTQYF.

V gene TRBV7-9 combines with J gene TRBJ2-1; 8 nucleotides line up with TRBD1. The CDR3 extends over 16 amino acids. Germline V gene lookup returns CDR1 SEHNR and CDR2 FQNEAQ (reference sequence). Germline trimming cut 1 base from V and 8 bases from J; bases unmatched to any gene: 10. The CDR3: CASSLDGRGLIDEQFF. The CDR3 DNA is TGTGCCAGCAGCTTAGACGGCAGGGGGCTGATCGATGAGCAGTTCTTC.

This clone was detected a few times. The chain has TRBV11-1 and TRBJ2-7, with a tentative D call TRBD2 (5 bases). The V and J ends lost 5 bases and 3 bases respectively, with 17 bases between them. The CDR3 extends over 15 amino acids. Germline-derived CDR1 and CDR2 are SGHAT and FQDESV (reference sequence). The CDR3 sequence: CASSRTSSASYEQYF. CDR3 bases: TGTGCCAGCAGCCGTACTAGTTCCGCGAGCTACGAGCAGTACTTC.

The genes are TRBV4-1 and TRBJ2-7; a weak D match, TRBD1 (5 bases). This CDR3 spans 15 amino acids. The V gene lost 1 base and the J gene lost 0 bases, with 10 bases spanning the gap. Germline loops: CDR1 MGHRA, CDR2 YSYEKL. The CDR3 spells CASSQGKGNSYEQYF. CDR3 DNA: TGCGCCAGCAGCCAAGGGAAGGGGAACTCCTACGAGCAGTACTTC.

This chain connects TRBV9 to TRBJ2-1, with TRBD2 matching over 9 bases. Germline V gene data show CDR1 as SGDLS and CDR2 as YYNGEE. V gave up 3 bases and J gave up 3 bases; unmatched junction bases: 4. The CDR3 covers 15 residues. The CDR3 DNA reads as TGTGCCAGCAGCGGCGGGGGGGCATACTACAATGAGCAGTTCTTC. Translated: CASSGGGAYYNEQFF.

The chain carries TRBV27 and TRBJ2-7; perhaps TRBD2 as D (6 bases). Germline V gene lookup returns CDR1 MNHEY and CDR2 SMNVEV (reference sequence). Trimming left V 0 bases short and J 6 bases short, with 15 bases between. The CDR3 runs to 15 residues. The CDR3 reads CASSLSASVLSEQYF. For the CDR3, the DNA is TGTGCCAGCAGTTTATCGGCTAGCGTTCTCTCCGAGCAGTACTTC.

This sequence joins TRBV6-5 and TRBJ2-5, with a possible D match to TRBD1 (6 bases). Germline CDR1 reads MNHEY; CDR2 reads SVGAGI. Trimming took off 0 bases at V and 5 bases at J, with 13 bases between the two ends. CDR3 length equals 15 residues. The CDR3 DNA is TGTGCCAGCAGTTACTCGCCAGGGGCAGGGGAGACCCAGTACTTC. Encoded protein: CASSYSPGAGETQYF.

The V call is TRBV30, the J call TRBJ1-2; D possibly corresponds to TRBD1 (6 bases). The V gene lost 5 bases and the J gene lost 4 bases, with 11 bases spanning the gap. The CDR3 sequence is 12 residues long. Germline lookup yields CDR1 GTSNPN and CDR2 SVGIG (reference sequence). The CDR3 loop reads CAWDRSLYGYTF. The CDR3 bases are TGTGCCTGGGACAGGTCTCTCTATGGCTACACCTTC.

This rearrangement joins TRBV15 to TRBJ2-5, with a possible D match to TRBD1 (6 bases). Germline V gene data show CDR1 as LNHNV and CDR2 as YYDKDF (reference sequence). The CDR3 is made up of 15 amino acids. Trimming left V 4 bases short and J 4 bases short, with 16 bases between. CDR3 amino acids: CATSTAGASPETQYF. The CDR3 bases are TGTGCCACCAGCACCGCAGGGGCTAGCCCAGAGACCCAGTACTTC.